These T cell receptor beta chains were read from a single sample in a study of beta chain features in type 1 diabetes. The repertoire was sequenced with immunoSEQ multiplex PCR; TCRdb's copy has only in-frame clones and lacks some. The sample holds under 500,000 clones; approximately 30% are singletons and the top ten take 0.065%. The source material was naive CD4+ T cells from blood. Receptors were obtained from a man in his late teens or twenties in good health. CDR3s include the opening cysteine and the closing phenylalanine or tryptophan. The D gene is left open where the match is weak. Where a row states a size, it is once, few, many or the class of an expanded clone; other rows omit it.

>few|18|TRBJ2-1|TRBV28|.
CASSSLLGGPNSYNEQFF
TGTGCCAGCAGCTCACTCCTGGGGGGACCCAACTCCTACAATGAGCAGTTCTTC
>.|12|TRBJ1-1|TRBV30|.
CAWKPRNTEAFF
TGTGCCTGGAAGCCGAGGAACACTGAAGCTTTCTTT
>few|14|TRBJ2-3|TRBV7-3|TRBD1
CASRSTGSTDTQYF
TGTGCCAGCAGATCGACAGGGAGCACAGATACGCAGTATTTT
>few|14|TRBJ1-1|TRBV7-9|TRBD1
CASSLGTGDTEAFF
TGTGCCAGCAGCTTGGGGACAGGGGACACTGAAGCTTTCTTT
>few|11|TRBJ1-2|TRBV30|.
CACNSGGGYTF
TGTGCCTGTAACAGCGGAGGGGGCTACACCTTC
>.|13|TRBJ2-1|TRBV7-8|.
CASSKGPAGEQFF
TGTGCCAGCAGCAAAGGGCCAGCCGGTGAGCAGTTCTTC
>few|10|TRBJ2-7|TRBV4-2|.
CASPGYEQYF
TGTGCCAGCCCAGGGTACGAGCAGTACTTC
>few|15|TRBJ2-7|TRBV7-8|.
CASSLALLGDYEQYF
TGTGCCAGCAGCTTAGCCCTGCTGGGGGACTACGAGCAGTACTTC
>few|14|TRBJ2-1|TRBV29-1|.
CSVDLEPIYNEQFF
TGCAGCGTTGATCTGGAGCCCATTTACAATGAGCAGTTCTTC
>.|12|TRBJ2-3|TRBV15|.
CATSKIADTQYF
TGTGCCACCAGCAAGATCGCAGATACGCAGTATTTT
>few|14|TRBJ2-1|TRBV4-3|.
CASSTLGSYNEQFF
TGCGCCAGCAGCACCCTCGGCTCCTACAATGAGCAGTTCTTC
>few|15|TRBJ1-2|TRBV29-1|.
CSVRRARDFIYGYTF
TGCAGCGTCCGGAGGGCTAGGGACTTTATCTATGGCTACACCTTC